The present entry profiles one T cell receptor (beta chain) with its context. This clone was counted a few times. Its antigen is unknown. Base qualities are not recorded, but no much larger clone differs from it by a single base. Other DNA variants within this sample encode the same CDR3. The sample belongs to a study of cytomegalovirus exposure and HLA in healthy donors (dated by TCRdb to about 2017). Background for the entire study: An earlier analysis of 587 of the donors reported approximately 260 Gb of sequence data and 117 million unique TCR beta sequences obtained from about 179 million T cells. Approximately 310 gigabases of sequencing data and tens of millions of unique TCR sequences were included in an early release covering several hundred HLA-typed donors. Of the approximately 370 genotyped donors, approximately 81% were placed in the genetic ancestry cluster associated with self-reported Caucasian donors. The study aimed to test whether signatures of past pathogen exposure could be identified by cataloging public T cell receptors. The T cell repertoires of around 730 subjects were profiled by immunosequencing and related to cytomegalovirus serostatus. Besides the first cohort of 550 to 750 subjects, a separate validation cohort made up of 95 to 150 different subjects was used. The study combined high-throughput TCR immunosequencing, statistical association of individual TCRs with disease status, and machine learning to predict cytomegalovirus infection status. A later analysis re-examined previously published TCR beta repertoires from more than 600 donors and added high-resolution HLA genotyping to investigate patterns of TCR occurrence. In the later analysis, no new phenotypic data were used to find candidate immune exposures; instead, reliance was placed on TCR beta sequences and their occurrence across donors. To decide whether each TCR beta V gene segment behaved as functional or pseudogenic, an earlier analysis of some 570 of the donors relied on high-throughput TCR beta sequencing. Alongside the repertoire data, information on donor age, sex, ethnicity and CMV serostatus was compiled. A later genetic analysis used genome-wide SNP genotypes for about 65% of the 666 donors, treating that subset as a discovery cohort. Every repertoire in the discovery cohort had been generated on one and the same sequencing platform. HLA typing covered class I and class II loci at four-digit resolution. The number of typed donors differed by locus: roughly 620-640 for A, B, C, DRB1 and DQB1; some 500 for DQA1; 600 to 610 for DPA1; and 400 to 480 for DPB1. A few DR-DQ haplotypes were treated as single units for association and clustering because of strong linkage in the cohort. Across around 400 genotyped donors of the cohort, an average of approximately 240,000 unique TCR beta nucleotide sequences per donor were sequenced, and roughly a sixth of those sequences were non-productive. Summary of the overall study and its limitations: In an earlier analysis of some 540 of the donors, most TCR beta V segments appeared in productive rearrangements about 90% or about 30% of the time, broadly matching IMGT annotations. Cytomegalovirus status was reported to be diagnosed by the classifier with high specificity and sensitivity in both the original and validation cohorts. Several of the top co-occurrence clusters appeared to be linked to parvovirus B19, influenza, CMV and Epstein-Barr virus, according to a later analysis. In vitro tests confirmed that three of the cytomegalovirus-associated TCR beta chains recognize cytomegalovirus antigens. In a later analysis, HLA-associated TCR beta chains were found to be more clonally expanded and to have lower generation probabilities than equally common non-associated chains. A group of highly shared sequence variants was considered likely to be a technical artifact of the sequencing pipeline. Some IMGT-functional V segments, including TRBV6-2 and TRBV6-3, could not be distinguished by the 87-base-pair reads and were therefore excluded. According to a later analysis, most CMV-associated TCR beta chains appeared to be HLA-restricted, and the HLA associations seemed to be driven largely by CMV exposure. Sequencing depth was assumed to be roughly uniform across donors in the presence/absence analyses, though that assumption may not hold. Because counts were too low, some 16 rarely observed V segments, including chromosome 9 orphons, were excluded from the earlier analysis of a few hundred of the donors. Because some donors lacked HLA typing at each locus, the association tests relied only on the typed subset. V-gene and J-gene trimming of TCR beta chains was associated with a missense DCLRE1C variant in a later genetic analysis, and the association was replicated in an independent cohort. When HLA alleles, especially DR and DQ, strongly co-occurred, attributing TCR associations to individual alleles was difficult. Specific HLA alleles were associated with 16,951 TCR beta sequences at a false discovery rate of 0.05 in a later analysis. According to a later genetic analysis, donors in an Asian-associated ancestry cluster had fewer N-insertions in productive TCRs than the roughly 660-donor mean. Correlated functional status among segregating V segments might reflect linkage disequilibrium, but an unknown experimental factor could not be ruled out. The only immune exposure information available for the cohort was CMV serostatus. Across donors, most TCR sequences were observed very rarely, whereas some public TCRs were present in many individuals. A further reported finding was that TCR beta sequences accurately predicted the HLA-A and HLA-B alleles for most subjects in the first cohort. In the study, 150 to 200 TCR beta chains were listed as associated with cytomegalovirus. It was suggested by the authors that the approach could potentially be generalized to other disease states and immunological phenotypes. The cohort was sequenced for TCR beta chains only, and without alpha or paired-chain data the features that could be detected were limited. A later analysis found that TCR association rates varied across HLA loci, with DRB1 alleles showing the most associated TCRs and HLA-C alleles the fewest.

Receptors were amplified or captured by the immunoSEQ multiplex PCR assay. For the multiplex PCR, a mixture combining 60 forward primers for TCR Vbeta segments and 13 reverse primers for TCR Jbeta segments was used. The CDR3 region of rearranged TCR beta genes was amplified from genomic DNA with a multiplex PCR assay. Amplified TCR beta libraries were sequenced as 87-base-pair reads on the Illumina HiSeq System. Processing in the source paper ran as follows. Across the roughly 670 repertoires, a later analysis counted about 81 million unique TCR beta chains, approximately 12 million of which were shared by at least two donors. Raw reads were error-corrected and collapsed into unique sequences with a nearest-neighbor algorithm that merged closely related sequences to remove PCR and sequencing errors. Alignment of CDR3 sequences to IMGT reference sequences was used to assign V, D and J gene segments. For a sequence to be retained, at least a six-nucleotide match to both a V gene segment and a J gene segment was required. Rearrangements were called productive when the CDR3 lacked stop codons and stayed in frame with V and J; all others were non-productive. CDR3 was defined according to IMGT convention as the region running from the second conserved V-encoded cysteine to the conserved J-encoded phenylalanine. The earlier analysis of a few hundred of the donors excluded sequences that lacked an unambiguous match to a single V gene segment. An earlier analysis of 500 to 700 of the donors classified V segments as functional when productive rearrangements were above 56.7% and as segregating when the standard deviation between donors was above 5%. A statistical classification framework was developed to diagnose cytomegalovirus status using the catalog of TCR beta chain sequences. V and J gene assignment, in a later analysis, came from comparing TCR nucleotide sequences with IMGT/GENE-DB human TR gene sequences. The TCRdist pipeline was used in a later analysis to assign CDR3 sequences and most-parsimonious VDJ recombination scenarios. In a later analysis, each TCR beta chain was defined by its CDR3 amino acid sequence together with its V-gene family, and reads lacking a unique V-gene family were excluded. In a later analysis, several hundred highly shared, low-generation-probability nucleotide sequences were removed to address suspected cross-contamination and a sequencing artifact. For each public chain, a later analysis derived a clonal expansion index from normalized ranks of inferred template counts within each repertoire. In a later analysis, generation probabilities were computed using a VDJ recombination model fitted to out-of-frame rearrangements, and the results were checked against IGoR. In a later analysis, TCR-TCR, TCR-HLA and TCR-CMV co-occurrence was scored with hypergeometric tests, and a repertoire-size bias correction was applied to TCR pairs. A later analysis estimated false discovery rates by permuting HLA or CMV assignments 20 times. A later analysis grouped co-occurring TCRs with DBSCAN, adding TCRdist sequence similarity when clustering within HLA-allele-positive subsets. Repertoires with fewer than 30,000 or more than 120,000 public chains were left out of co-occurrence clustering, as were about 5 repertoires with anomalous nucleotide sharing. The table was pulled from immuneACCESS by TCRdb, which kept in-frame rearrangements only. Such tables lose some clones; where checked, under half of the loss comes from unresolved V genes, and the rest has no known cause. D and trimming come from the DNA, and the V and J calls and clone size come from that table. Here the sample has over 150,000 clones; around 80% occur a single time. Less than 4.5% of the sample belongs to the ten largest clones.

CDR1 and CDR2 were assigned from the germline V gene as SGHRS and YFSETQ. Its CDR3 holds 13 amino acids, cysteine through phenylalanine. Kept here is only the CDR3 DNA, which spans 39 bases and is read in frame from base 1. V sheds 0 bases and J sheds 2 bases, leaving 6 bases between their ends. The cohort was made up of 650 to 700 healthy bone marrow donors. All cohort members were sampled while nominally healthy, although unrecorded immune exposures were likely present. The donor was CMV seropositive and belonged to the group of a few hundred seropositive cohort members. Each donor provided a peripheral blood sample, and peripheral blood mononuclear cells were used for TCR beta sequencing. The Qiagen DNeasy Blood Extraction Kit was used to extract genomic DNA from the blood cell samples.

The specimen sequenced was PBMCs. This clonotype was obtained from a woman aged 55-75 years in good health and CMV-seropositive. The chain couples TRBV5-1 to TRBJ2-7, with the D gene uncertain. CDR3 region: CASSLARAYEQYF. The nucleotide sequence reads TGCGCCAGCAGCTTGGCCCGGGCCTACGAGCAGTACTTC. Extended through the reference TRBV5-1 and TRBJ2-7 proteins, this CDR3 yields the full variable domain: KAGVTQTPRYLIKTRGQQVTLSCSPISGHRSVSWYQQTPGQGLQFLFEYFSETQRNKGNFPGRFSGRQFSNSRSEMNVSTLELGDSALYLCASSLARAYEQYFGPGTRLTVT.